This T cell receptor beta chain was recovered during a study of shared clonotypes between healthy human individuals. On the study more broadly: The plates for each donor numbered three CD4 naive, three CD4 memory, two CD8 naive and one CD8 memory.

General study findings and limits: The sole specimen, blood, was sampled, and tissue repertoires likely differ.

Germline V gives CDR1 SGHRS, CDR2 YFSETQ. V lost 3 bases and J lost 0, with 10 bases in between. The CDR3 has 16 residues. Regarding this clone: No antigen is known for it.

Assay used: immunoSEQ multiplex PCR; TCRdb lists only in-frame clones, some missing. The repertoire holds some 550,000 clones, with around 97% as singletons. The clonotype originates from a woman aged 25-40 years in good health. Input material: naive CD4+ T cells sorted from blood. Specified subset: CD45RA+ positively selected. The genes are TRBV5-1 and TRBJ2-6; no firm D call. CDR3 in amino acids: CASSSVMDSGANVLTF. CDR3 coding DNA: TGCGCCAGCAGCTCCGTGATGGACTCTGGGGCCAACGTCCTGACTTTC.